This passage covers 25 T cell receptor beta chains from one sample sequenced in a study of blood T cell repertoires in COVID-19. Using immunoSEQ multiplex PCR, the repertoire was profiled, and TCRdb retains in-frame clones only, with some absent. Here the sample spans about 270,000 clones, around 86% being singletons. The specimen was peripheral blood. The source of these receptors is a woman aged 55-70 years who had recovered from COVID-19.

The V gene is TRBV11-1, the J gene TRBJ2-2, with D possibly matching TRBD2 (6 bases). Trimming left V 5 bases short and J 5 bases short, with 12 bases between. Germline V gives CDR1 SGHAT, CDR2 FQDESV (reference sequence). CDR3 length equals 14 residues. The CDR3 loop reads CASSRGGGTGELFF. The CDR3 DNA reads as TGTGCCAGCAGCCGCGGTGGGGGGACCGGGGAGCTGTTTTTT.

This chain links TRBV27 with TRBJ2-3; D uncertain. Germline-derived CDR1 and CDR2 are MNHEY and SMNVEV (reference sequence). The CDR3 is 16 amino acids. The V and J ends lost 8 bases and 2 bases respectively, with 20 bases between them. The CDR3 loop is CASFDTYRPYTDTQYF. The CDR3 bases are TGTGCCAGCTTTGACACATACCGGCCCTACACAGATACGCAGTATTTT.

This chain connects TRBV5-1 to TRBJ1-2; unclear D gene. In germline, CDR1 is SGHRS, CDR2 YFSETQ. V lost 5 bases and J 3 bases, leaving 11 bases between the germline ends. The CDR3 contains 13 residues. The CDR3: CASSPFEDYGYTF. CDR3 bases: TGCGCCAGCAGTCCGTTCGAGGACTATGGCTACACCTTC.

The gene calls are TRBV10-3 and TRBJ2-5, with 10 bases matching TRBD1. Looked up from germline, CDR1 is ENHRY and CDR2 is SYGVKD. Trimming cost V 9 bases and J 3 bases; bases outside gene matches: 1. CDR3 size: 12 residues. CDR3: CAMGTGEETQYF. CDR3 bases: TGTGCCATGGGGACAGGGGAAGAGACCCAGTACTTC.

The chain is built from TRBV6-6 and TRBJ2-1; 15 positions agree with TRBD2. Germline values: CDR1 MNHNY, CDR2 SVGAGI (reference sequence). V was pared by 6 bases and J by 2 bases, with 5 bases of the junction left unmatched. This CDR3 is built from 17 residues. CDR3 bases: TGTGCCAGCAGCCGAGGACTAGCGGGGGGGGCCTACAATGAGCAGTTCTTC. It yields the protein CASSRGLAGGAYNEQFF.

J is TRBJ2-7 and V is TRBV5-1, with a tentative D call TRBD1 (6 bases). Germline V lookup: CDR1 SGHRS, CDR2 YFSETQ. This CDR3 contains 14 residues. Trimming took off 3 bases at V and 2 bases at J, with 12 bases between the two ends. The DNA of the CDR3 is TGCGCCAGCAGCTACGACAGGTCCACCTACGAGCAGTACTTC. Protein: CASSYDRSTYEQYF.

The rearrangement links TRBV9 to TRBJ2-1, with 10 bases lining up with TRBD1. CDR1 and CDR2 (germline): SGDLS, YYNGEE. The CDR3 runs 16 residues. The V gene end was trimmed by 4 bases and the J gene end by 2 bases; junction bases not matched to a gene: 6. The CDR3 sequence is CASSPQGTGAYNEQFF. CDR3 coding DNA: TGTGCCAGCAGCCCCCAGGGGACAGGGGCCTACAATGAGCAGTTCTTC.

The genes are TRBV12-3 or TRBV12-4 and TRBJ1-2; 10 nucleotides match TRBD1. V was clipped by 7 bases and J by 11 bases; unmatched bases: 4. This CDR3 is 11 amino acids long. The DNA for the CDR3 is TGTGCCAGCACCACGGGACAGGGGTACACCTTC. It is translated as CASTTGQGYTF.

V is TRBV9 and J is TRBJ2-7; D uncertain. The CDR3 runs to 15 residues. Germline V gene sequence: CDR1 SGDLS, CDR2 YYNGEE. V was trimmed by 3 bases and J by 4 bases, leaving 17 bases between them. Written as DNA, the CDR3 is TGTGCCAGCAGCGCGGGTGGCGGCTCTTCGTACGAGCAGTACTTC. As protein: CASSAGGGSSYEQYF.

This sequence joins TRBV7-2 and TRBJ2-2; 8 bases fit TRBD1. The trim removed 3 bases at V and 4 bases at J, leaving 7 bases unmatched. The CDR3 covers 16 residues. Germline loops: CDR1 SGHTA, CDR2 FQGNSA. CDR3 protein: CASSFTGGMSTGELFF. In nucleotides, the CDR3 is TGTGCCAGCAGCTTCACAGGGGGAATGAGCACCGGGGAGCTGTTTTTT.

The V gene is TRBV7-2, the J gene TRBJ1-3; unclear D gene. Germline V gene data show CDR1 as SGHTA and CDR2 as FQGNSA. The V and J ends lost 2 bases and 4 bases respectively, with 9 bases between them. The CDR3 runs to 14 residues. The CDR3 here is CASSLSGFGNTIYF. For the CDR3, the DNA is TGTGCCAGCAGCTTAAGCGGGTTCGGAAACACCATATATTTT.

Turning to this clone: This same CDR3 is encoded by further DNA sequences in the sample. The CDR3 region has the DNA TGTGCCAGCAGCGAGCCCTCTGGGGCCAACGTCCTGACTTTC. It codes for CASSEPSGANVLTF. The chain links TRBV9 to TRBJ2-6, with D unresolved. Germline V lookup: CDR1 SGDLS, CDR2 YYNGEE. The CDR3 contains 14 residues. V was pared by 3 bases and J by 0 bases, with 4 bases between.

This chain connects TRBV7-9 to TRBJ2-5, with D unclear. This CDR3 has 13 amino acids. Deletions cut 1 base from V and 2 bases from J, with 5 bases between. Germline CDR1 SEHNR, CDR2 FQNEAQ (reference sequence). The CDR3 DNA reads TGTGCCAGCAGCTTAGTTATTCAAGAGACCCAGTACTTC. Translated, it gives CASSLVIQETQYF.

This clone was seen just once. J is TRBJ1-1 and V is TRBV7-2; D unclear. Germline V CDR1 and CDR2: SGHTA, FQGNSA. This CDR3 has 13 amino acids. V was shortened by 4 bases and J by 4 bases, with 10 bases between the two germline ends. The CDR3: CASSSSPFTEAFF. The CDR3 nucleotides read TGTGCCAGCAGCTCCAGTCCCTTCACTGAAGCTTTCTTT.

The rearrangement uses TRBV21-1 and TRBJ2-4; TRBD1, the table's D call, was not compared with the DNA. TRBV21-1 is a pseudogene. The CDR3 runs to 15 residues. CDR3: CASSKPDRAKNIQYF. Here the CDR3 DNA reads TGTGCCAGCAGCAAGCCTGACAGAGCCAAAAACATTCAGTACTTC.

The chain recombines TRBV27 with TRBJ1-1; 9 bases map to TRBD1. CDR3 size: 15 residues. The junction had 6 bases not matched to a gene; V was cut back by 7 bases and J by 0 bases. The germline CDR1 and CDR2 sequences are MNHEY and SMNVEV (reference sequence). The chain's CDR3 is CASTHRDRVNTEAFF. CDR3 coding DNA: TGTGCCAGCACTCACCGGGACAGGGTGAACACTGAAGCTTTCTTT.

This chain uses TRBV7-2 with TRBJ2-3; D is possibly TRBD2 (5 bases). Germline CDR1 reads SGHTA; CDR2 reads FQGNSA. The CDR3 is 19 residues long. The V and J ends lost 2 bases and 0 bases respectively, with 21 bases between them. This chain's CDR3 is CASSLSPTRWPSSTDTQYF. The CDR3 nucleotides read TGTGCCAGCAGCTTATCCCCAACTAGGTGGCCCTCTAGCACAGATACGCAGTATTTT.

The CDR3 loop is CASSQGTDIYEQYF. Written as DNA, the CDR3 is TGTGCCAGCAGCCAGGGGACCGACATCTACGAGCAGTACTTC. The chain links TRBV28 to TRBJ2-7; TRBD1 might be the D (6 bases). Trimming took 6 bases from V and 3 from J, leaving 15 bases between them. Per germline, CDR1 MDHEN and CDR2 SYDVKM. The CDR3 is 14 amino acids.

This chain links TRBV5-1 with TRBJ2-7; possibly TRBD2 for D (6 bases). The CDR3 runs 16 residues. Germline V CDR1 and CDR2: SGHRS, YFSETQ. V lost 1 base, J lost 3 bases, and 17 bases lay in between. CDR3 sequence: CASSLSSGTEGYEQYF. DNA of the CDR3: TGCGCCAGCAGCTTGTCCTCGGGTACGGAGGGCTACGAGCAGTACTTC.

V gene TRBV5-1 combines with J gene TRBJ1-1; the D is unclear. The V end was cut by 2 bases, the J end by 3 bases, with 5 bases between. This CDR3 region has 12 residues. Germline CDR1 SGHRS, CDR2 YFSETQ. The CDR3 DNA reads TGCGCCAGCAGCTTCACTGACACTGAAGCTTTCTTT. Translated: CASSFTDTEAFF.

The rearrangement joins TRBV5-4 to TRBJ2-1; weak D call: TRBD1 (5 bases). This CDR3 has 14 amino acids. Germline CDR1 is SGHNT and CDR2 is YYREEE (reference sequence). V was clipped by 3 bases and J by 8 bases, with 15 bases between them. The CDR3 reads CASSSSKGSDEQFF. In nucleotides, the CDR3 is TGTGCCAGCAGCTCATCAAAGGGGTCGGATGAGCAGTTCTTC.

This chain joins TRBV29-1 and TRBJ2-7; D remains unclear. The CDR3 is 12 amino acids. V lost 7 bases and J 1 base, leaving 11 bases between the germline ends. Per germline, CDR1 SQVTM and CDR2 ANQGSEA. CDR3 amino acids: CSAAVQSYEQYF. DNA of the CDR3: TGCAGCGCCGCAGTCCAGTCCTACGAGCAGTACTTC.

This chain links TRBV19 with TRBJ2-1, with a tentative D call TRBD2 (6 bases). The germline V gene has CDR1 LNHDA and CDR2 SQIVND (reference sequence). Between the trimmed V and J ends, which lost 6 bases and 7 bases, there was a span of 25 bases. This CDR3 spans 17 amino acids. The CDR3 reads CASRFLQGGGKENEQFF. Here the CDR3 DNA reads TGTGCCAGTAGATTTCTCCAAGGAGGAGGGAAAGAGAATGAGCAGTTCTTC.

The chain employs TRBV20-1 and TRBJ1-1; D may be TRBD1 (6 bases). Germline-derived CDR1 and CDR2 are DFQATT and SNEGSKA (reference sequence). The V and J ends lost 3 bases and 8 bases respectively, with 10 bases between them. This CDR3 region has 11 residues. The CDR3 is CSASLRGEAFF. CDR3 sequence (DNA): TGCAGTGCTAGTCTAAGGGGGGAAGCTTTCTTT.

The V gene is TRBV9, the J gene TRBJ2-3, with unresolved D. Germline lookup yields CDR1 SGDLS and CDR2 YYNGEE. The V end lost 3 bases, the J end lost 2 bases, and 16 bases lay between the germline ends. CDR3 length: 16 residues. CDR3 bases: TGTGCCAGCAGCGCCGGTAGGATAGCCGACACAGATACGCAGTATTTT. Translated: CASSAGRIADTDTQYF. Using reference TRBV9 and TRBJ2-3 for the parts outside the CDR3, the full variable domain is DSGVTQTPKHLITATGQRVTLRCSPRSGDLSVYWYQQSLDQGLQFLIQYYNGEERAKGNILERFSAQQFPDLHSELNLSSLELGDSALYFCASSAGRIADTDTQYFGPGTRLTVL.